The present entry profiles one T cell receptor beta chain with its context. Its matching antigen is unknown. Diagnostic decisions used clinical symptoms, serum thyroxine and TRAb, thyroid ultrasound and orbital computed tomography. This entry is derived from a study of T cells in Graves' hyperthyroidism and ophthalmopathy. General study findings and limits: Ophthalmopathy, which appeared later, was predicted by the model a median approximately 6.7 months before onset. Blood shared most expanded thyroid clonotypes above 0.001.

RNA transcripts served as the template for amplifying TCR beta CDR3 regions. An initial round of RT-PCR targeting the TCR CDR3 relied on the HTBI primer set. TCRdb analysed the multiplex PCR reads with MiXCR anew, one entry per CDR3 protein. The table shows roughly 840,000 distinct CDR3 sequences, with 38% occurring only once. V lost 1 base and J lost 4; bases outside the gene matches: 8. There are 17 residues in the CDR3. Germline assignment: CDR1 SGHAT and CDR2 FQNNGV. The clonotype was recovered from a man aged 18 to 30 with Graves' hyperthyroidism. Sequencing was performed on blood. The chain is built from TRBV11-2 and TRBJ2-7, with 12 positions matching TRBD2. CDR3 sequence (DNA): TGTGCCAGCAGCTTAGGAGGGGGACTAGCGGGCTTTTACGAGCAGTACTTC. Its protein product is CASSLGGGLAGFYEQYF.